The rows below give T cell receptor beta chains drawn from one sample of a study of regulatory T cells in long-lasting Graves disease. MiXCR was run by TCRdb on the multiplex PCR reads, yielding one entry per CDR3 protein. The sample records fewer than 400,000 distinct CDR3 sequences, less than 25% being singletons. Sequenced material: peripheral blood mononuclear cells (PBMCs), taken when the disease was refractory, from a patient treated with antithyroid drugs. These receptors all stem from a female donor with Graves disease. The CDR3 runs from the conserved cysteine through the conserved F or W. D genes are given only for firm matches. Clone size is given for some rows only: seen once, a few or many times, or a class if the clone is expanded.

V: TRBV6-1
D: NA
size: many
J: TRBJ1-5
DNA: TGTGCCAGCAGTGAACGAGTACCTTACAGGGAGAGCAATCAGCCCCAGCATTTT
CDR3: CASSERVPYRESNQPQHF

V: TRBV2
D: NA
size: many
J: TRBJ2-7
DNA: TGTGCCAGCAGTTCAGACAGGAACATCAGCTACGAGCAGTACTTC
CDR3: CASSSDRNISYEQYF

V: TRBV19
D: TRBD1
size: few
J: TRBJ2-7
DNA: TGTGCCAGTAGCCAAGACAGGGTCCCCAGCGAGCAGTACTTC
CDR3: CASSQDRVPSEQYF

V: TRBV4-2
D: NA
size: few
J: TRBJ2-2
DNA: TGTGCCAGCAGCCGCGGTAGCCGGGACGCAGACACCGGGGAGCTGTTTTTT
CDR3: CASSRGSRDADTGELFF

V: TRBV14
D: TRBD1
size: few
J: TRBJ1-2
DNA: TGTGCCAGCAGCCGCGGGACAGGGGCCTATGGCTACACCTTC
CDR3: CASSRGTGAYGYTF

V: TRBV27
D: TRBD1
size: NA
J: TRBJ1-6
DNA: TGTGCCAGCAGCGCGGGGACAGGGGCCTCACCCCTCCACTTT
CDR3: CASSAGTGASPLHF

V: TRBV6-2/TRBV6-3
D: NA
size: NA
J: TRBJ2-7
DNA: TGTGCCAGCCGGGGAGGGGGCCTAGCGGAATACGAGCAGTACTTC
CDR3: CASRGGGLAEYEQYF

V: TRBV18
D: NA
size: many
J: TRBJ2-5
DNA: TGTGCCAGCGCCGGCAACACGGGGCAAGAGACCCAGTACTTC
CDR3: CASAGNTGQETQYF

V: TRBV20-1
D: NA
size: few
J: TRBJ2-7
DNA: TGCAGTGCTAGAGATCGACAGGTCTCCTACGAGCAGTACTTC
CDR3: CSARDRQVSYEQYF

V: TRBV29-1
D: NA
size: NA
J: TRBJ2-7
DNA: TGCAGCGCCCAAGGCCCATCTGCAGCCTACGAGCAGTACTTC
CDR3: CSAQGPSAAYEQYF

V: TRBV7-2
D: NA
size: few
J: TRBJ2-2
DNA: TGTGCCAGCAGCTTAGCGGAAAGGGGAATATACACCGGGGAGCTGTTTTTT
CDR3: CASSLAERGIYTGELFF

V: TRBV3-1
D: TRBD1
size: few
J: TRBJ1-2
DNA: TGTGCCAGCAGACCTTCCGGGACAGGCTCTCAAGGCTATGGCTACACCTTC
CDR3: CASRPSGTGSQGYGYTF

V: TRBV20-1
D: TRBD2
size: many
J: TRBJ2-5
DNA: TGCAGTGCTAGTTTGGTAGCGGGACAGACCCAGTACTTC
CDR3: CSASLVAGQTQYF

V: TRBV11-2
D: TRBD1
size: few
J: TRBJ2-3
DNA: TGTGCCAGCAGCAGCCCCTCGGGACAGCCTTTCAAGGATACGCAGTATTTT
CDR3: CASSSPSGQPFKDTQYF

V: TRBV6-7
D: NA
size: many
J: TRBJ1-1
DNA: TGTGCCAGCAGTTCGACGGACAGTTACACTGAAGCTTTCTTT
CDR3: CASSSTDSYTEAFF

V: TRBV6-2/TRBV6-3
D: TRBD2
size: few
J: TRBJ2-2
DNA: TGTGCCAGCAGACAACCGGGACTAGCGGGACGCCGGGAGCTGTTTTTT
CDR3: CASRQPGLAGRRELFF

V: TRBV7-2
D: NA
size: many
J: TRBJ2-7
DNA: TGTGCCAGCAGCCCCGAGGACAGTCCCCCCTACGAGCAGTACTTC
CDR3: CASSPEDSPPYEQYF

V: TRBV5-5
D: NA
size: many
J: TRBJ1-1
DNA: TGTGCCAGCAGCGTGAACAGGGCGAACACTGAAGCTTTCTTT
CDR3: CASSVNRANTEAFF

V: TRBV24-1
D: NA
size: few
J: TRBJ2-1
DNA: TGTGCCACCAGTGATGCCTCCGGGACTCGCGGCAATGAGCAGTTCTTC
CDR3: CATSDASGTRGNEQFF

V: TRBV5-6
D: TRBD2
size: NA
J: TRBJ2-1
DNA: TGTGCCAGCAGTTCGGGCGGGAGTAATGAGCAGTTCTTC
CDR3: CASSSGGSNEQFF

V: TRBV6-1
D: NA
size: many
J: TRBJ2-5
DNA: TGTGCCAGCAGTCCAAATCAAGAGACCCAGTACTTC
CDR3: CASSPNQETQYF

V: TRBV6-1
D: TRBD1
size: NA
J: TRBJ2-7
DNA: TGTGCCAGCAGAGCACATCTCGGACAGGGGCGCCTATACGAGCAGTACTTC
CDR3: CASRAHLGQGRLYEQYF

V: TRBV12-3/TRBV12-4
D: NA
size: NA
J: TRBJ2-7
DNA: TGTGCCAGCAGTTTCAACCACGAGCAGTACTTC
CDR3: CASSFNHEQYF

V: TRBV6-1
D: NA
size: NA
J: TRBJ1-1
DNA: TGTGCCCACGGACGGGGGGAACAATATACGACTGAAGCTTTCTTT
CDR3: CAHGRGEQYTTEAFF

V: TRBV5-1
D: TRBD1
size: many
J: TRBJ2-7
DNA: TGCGCCAGCAGTCCATCGACAGGGGCATTCGAGCAGTACTTC
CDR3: CASSPSTGAFEQYF

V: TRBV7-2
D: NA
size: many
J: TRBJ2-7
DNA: TGTGCCAGCAGCTCGACCTCGCCTCTGGGGGAGCAGTACTTC
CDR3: CASSSTSPLGEQYF

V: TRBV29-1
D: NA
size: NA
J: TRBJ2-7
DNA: TGCAGCGTTGGCTGGGGTGCCTCCTACGAGCAGTACTTC
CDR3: CSVGWGASYEQYF

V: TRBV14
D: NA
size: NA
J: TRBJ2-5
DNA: TGTGCCAGCAGCCCTGCAGGGAAAGAGACCCAGTACTTC
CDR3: CASSPAGKETQYF

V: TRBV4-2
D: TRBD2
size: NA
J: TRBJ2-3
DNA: TGTGCCAGCAGCCAAGGGCTGGCTAGCGGATACACAGATACGCAGTATTTT
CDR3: CASSQGLASGYTDTQYF

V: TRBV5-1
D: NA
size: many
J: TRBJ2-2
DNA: TGTGCCAGCAGCTTGGTGGGAGGGGGCACCGGGGAGCTGTTTTTT
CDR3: CASSLVGGGTGELFF

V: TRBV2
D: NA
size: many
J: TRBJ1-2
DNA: TGTGTCAGCAATAAGGACAGCGGAGGCTATGGCTACACCTTC
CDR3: CVSNKDSGGYGYTF

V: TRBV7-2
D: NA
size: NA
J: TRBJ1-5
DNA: TGTGCCAGCAGCTTAGGCGGCCACAATCAGCCCCAGCATTTT
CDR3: CASSLGGHNQPQHF

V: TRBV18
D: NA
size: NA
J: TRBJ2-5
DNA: TGTGCCAGCTCCCCAGGCCGGAGCGAGAAAGAGACCCAGTACTTC
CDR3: CASSPGRSEKETQYF

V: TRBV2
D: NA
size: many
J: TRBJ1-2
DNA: TGTGCCAGCAGTGAGGACGCCCCCTATGGCTACACCTTC
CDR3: CASSEDAPYGYTF

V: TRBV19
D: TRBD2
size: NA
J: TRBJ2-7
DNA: TGTGCCAGCACCCACAGCGGGGGAGGCTCCTACGAGCAGTACTTC
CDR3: CASTHSGGGSYEQYF

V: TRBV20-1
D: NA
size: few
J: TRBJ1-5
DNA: TGCAGTGCTCAAGGACAGAATAGCAATCAGCCCCAGCATTTT
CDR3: CSAQGQNSNQPQHF

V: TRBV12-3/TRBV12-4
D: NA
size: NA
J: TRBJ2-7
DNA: TGTGCCAGCAGCCCCAGGGAAGGCGAGCAGTACTTC
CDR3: CASSPREGEQYF

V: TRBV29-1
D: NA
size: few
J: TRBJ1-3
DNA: TGCAGCGTTGAAGTCAGTGACTCTGGAAACACCATATATTTT
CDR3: CSVEVSDSGNTIYF

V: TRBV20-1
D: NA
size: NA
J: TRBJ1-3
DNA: TGCAGTGCCATCGGACGGAGTCCTGGAAACACCATATATTTT
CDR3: CSAIGRSPGNTIYF

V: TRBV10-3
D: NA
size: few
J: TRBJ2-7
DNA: TGTGCCATCAGTGAGGGGGGCACCTACGAGCAGTACTTC
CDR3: CAISEGGTYEQYF

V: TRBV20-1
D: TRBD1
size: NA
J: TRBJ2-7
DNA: TGCAGTGCCCCTCGAGCCGACAGGGGATCCTACGAGCAGTACTTC
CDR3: CSAPRADRGSYEQYF

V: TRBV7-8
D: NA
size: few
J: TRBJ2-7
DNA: TGTGCCAGCAGCTTAGGGGGGGGCGGGTTCTACGAGCAGTACTTC
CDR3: CASSLGGGGFYEQYF

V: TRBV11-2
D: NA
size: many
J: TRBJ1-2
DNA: TGTGCCAGCAGCTTAGTTGGGTTTAGCTATGGCTACACCTTC
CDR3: CASSLVGFSYGYTF

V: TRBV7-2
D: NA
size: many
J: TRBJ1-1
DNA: TGTGCCAGCAGCTTAGGGCAGAGGGCTTTCTTT
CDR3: CASSLGQRAFF

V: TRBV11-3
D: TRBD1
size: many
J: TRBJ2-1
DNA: TGTGCCAGCAGCTTAGATTCGGGACAGGTGTACAATGAGCAGTTCTTC
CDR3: CASSLDSGQVYNEQFF